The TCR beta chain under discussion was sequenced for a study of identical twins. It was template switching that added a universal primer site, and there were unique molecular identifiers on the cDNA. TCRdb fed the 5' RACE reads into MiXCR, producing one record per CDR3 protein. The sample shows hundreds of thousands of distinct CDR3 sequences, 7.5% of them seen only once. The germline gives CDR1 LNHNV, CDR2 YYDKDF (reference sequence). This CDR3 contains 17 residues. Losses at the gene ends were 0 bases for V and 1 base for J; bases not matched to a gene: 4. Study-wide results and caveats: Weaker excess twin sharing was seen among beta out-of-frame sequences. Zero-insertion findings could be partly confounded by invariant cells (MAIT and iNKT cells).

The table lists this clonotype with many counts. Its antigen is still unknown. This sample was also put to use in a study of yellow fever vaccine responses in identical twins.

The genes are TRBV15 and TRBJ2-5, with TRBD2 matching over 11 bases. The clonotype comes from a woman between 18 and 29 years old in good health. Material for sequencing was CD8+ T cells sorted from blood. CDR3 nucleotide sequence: TGTGCCACCAGCAGAGATCGACTAGCGGGGATCCAAGAGACCCAGTACTTC. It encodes CATSRDRLAGIQETQYF.